These 26 T cell receptor beta chains were all obtained from the same sample, sequenced in a study of vaccination and CD4 T cells after COVID-19. Antigens of these TCRs are unknown. Indicated treatment: roughly nine-day PBMC culture with coronavirus spike peptide pools or control peptides (ViraFEST assay). Pre-COVID-19 pandemic sampling (2011-2018) yielded the unexposed donor's CD4+ T cells. Sequenced with the Oncomine TCR Beta short-read assay was DNA taken from cultured CD4+ T cells. TCRdb called the PCR reads again in MiXCR, with one record for every CDR3 protein. The sample consists of about 6,600 distinct CDR3 sequences, over 35% of them appearing once. Sequencing used CD4+ T cells from blood, cultured in vitro. These receptors originate from a human donor in good health.

CDR3 DNA sequence: TGTGCCAGCACCACCGAACAACGGGGACTAGGTGGCTACACCTTC. Residues: CASTTEQRGLGGYTF. The chain uses TRBV4-2 and TRBJ1-2; tentative D call: TRBD1 (5 bases). Germline V gene lookup returns CDR1 LGHNA and CDR2 YNFKEQ. The V end was cut by 7 bases, the J end by 7 bases, with 22 bases between. The CDR3 spans 15 residues.

This clonotype appeared a few times. This chain links TRBV6-1 with TRBJ1-2; TRBD1 is a possible D gene (5 bases). CDR3 length: 15 residues. Trimming left V 8 bases short and J 1 base short, with 17 bases between. Germline CDR1 reads MNHNS; CDR2 reads SASEGT. The CDR3 bases are TGTGCCAGCCGTCGCGGGGCAGGACTTAACTATGGCTACACCTTC. Translating gives CASRRGAGLNYGYTF.

This clonotype was seen a few times. The chain links TRBV25-1 to TRBJ1-2, with unresolved D. CDR3 length: 14 residues. Germline V gene lookup returns CDR1 MGHDK and CDR2 SYGVNS. The V end lost 1 base, the J end lost 4 bases, and 10 bases lay between the germline ends. The CDR3 DNA reads TGTGCCAGCAGTGAATCGGGTGTCGGCTATGGCTACACCTTC. Its protein is CASSESGVGYGYTF.

This clonotype is judged medium-sized (0.01 to 0.1%). The chain employs TRBV7-6 and TRBJ2-2; D possibly corresponds to TRBD2 (5 bases). Germline loops: CDR1 SGHVS, CDR2 FNYEAQ. This CDR3 is 15 amino acids long. Trimming cost V 1 base and J 6 bases, with 12 bases left between them. CDR3 in DNA: TGTGCCAGCAGCTTAGGGGCTAGCACCGCCGGGGAGCTGTTTTTT. Its translation is CASSLGASTAGELFF.

The chain links TRBV6-4 to TRBJ2-3; TRBD2 matches 12 bases. This CDR3 is 15 amino acids long. The V segment lost 2 bases and the J segment 4 bases; nucleotides outside the gene matches: 1. Germline values: CDR1 MRHNA, CDR2 SNTAGT. The CDR3 DNA reads as TGTGCCAGCAGTGACGCTAGCGGGGGGGCAGATACGCAGTATTTT. It specifies CASSDASGGADTQYF.

Comment on this clonotype: An end of the junction differs from the germline gene, which may be a read error. The chain links TRBV6-1 to TRBJ1-5; possibly TRBD1 for D (6 bases). The germline CDR1 and CDR2 sequences are MNHNS and SASEGT. The CDR3 extends over 12 amino acids. CDR3 nucleotides: TGTACCAGCAACGCGGACAGTCAGCCCCAGCATTTT. Its protein is CTSNADSQPQHF.

The chain uses TRBV19 and TRBJ2-3; D call uncertain. V shed 2 bases and J shed 3 bases, with 9 bases lying between them. CDR1 and CDR2 from the germline V gene are LNHDA and SQIVND (reference sequence). CDR3 length equals 14 residues. The CDR3 region is CASSINSGTDTQYF. CDR3 nucleotides: TGTGCCAGTAGTATAAACTCTGGGACAGATACGCAGTATTTT.

This clonotype was detected a few times. Here the CDR3 reads CASREVQGNGYTF. The DNA for the CDR3 is TGTGCCAGCAGGGAGGTACAGGGAAATGGCTACACCTTC. The V call is TRBV6-1, the J call TRBJ1-2; D is possibly TRBD1 (6 bases). CDR1 and CDR2 from the germline V gene are MNHNS and SASEGT. V lost 6 bases and J 6 bases, leaving 14 bases between the germline ends. This CDR3 contains 13 residues.

The chain combines TRBV11-2 with TRBJ2-7; D is undetermined. CDR1 is SGHAT, CDR2 FQNNGV, per germline. This CDR3 spans 15 amino acids. The germline V and J ends were trimmed by 2 bases and 2 bases, with 13 bases remaining between them. CDR3 sequence: CASSLNPTRPYEQYF. CDR3 bases: TGTGCCAGCAGCTTAAACCCGACAAGGCCCTACGAGCAGTACTTC.

V gene TRBV7-6 combines with J gene TRBJ2-1, with D possibly being TRBD2 (7 bases). The CDR3 extends over 15 amino acids. The V gene's germline CDR1 is SGHVS and CDR2 FNYEAQ. V shed 3 bases and J shed 5 bases, with 14 bases lying between them. CDR3 loop: CASSFTLGGHNEQFF. As DNA, the CDR3 is TGTGCCAGCAGCTTTACCCTGGGGGGGCACAATGAGCAGTTCTTC.

This clonotype came up a few times. At one end the junction does not follow the germline gene, possibly because of a read error. V gene TRBV27 combines with J gene TRBJ1-5; D uncertain. Germline CDR1 MNHEY, CDR2 SMNVEV (reference sequence). This CDR3 has 13 residues. In nucleotides, the CDR3 is TGTGCCAGCGGTTTTACTGAGGATCAGCCCCAGCATTTT. This encodes CASGFTEDQPQHF.

This clonotype has only a few counts. The chain recombines TRBV30 with TRBJ1-2; D call uncertain. V lost 2 bases, J lost 4 bases, and 5 bases lay in between. The CDR3 loop spans 11 amino acids. Germline V gene sequence: CDR1 GTSNPN, CDR2 SVGIG (reference sequence). For the CDR3, the DNA is TGTGCCTGGAGTATCGCCTATGGCTACACCTTC. Translated: CAWSIAYGYTF.

V gene TRBV7-8 combines with J gene TRBJ1-6, with D possibly matching TRBD1 (5 bases). V was pared by 2 bases and J by 4 bases, with 12 bases between. The CDR3 is 16 residues long. The germline V gene has CDR1 SGHVS and CDR2 FQNEAQ. The CDR3 DNA is TGTGCCAGCAGCTTACGGGGGGGGGGTTATAATTCACCCCTCCACTTT. It yields the protein CASSLRGGGYNSPLHF.

This clonotype appeared a few times. CDR3 bases: TGTGCCAGCAGCCAAGGGGCCAGTGCCAACACTGAAGCTTTCTTT. This sequence encodes CASSQGASANTEAFF. The J gene is TRBJ1-1, the V gene TRBV4-2; D unresolved. There are 15 residues in the CDR3. CDR1 LGHNA and CDR2 YNFKEQ come from the germline V gene. Trimming left V 1 base short and J 2 bases short, with 11 bases between.

This clonotype was detected only once. The chain uses TRBV20-1 and TRBJ2-7; 8 bases fit TRBD1. J lost 5 bases, V lost 5 bases, and 8 bases had no gene match. Germline loops: CDR1 DFQATT, CDR2 SNEGSKA (reference sequence). The CDR3 has 13 amino acids. CDR3 nucleotides: TGCAGTGCTTATCAGGGGGCAGGGGACGAGCAGTACTTC. Amino acid sequence: CSAYQGAGDEQYF.

The V and J genes are TRBV6-1 and TRBJ1-5, with D possibly matching TRBD1 (6 bases). Trimming took off 5 bases at V and 2 bases at J, with 22 bases between the two ends. Germline values: CDR1 MNHNS, CDR2 SASEGT. This CDR3 contains 18 residues. The CDR3 nucleotides are TGTGCCAGCAGTATCCGACACGGGGACAAAGCTGGCAATCAGCCCCAGCATTTT. Encoded protein: CASSIRHGDKAGNQPQHF.

The chain joins TRBV27 to TRBJ1-5; no firm D call. CDR1 is MNHEY, CDR2 SMNVEV, per germline (reference sequence). This CDR3 contains 13 residues. V lost 6 bases, J lost 4 bases, and 10 bases lay in between. The CDR3 region has the DNA TGTGCCAGCAGCCACGGCGTTAATCAGCCCCAGCATTTT. Its protein is CASSHGVNQPQHF.

V gene TRBV6-2 or TRBV6-3 combines with J gene TRBJ1-5; D is possibly TRBD1 (6 bases). CDR3 length equals 12 residues. Trimming removed 3 bases from V and 9 bases from J, with 9 bases in between. CDR1 and CDR2 (germline): MNHEY, SVGEGT. The CDR3: CASSYMDRPQHF. The CDR3 region has the DNA TGTGCCAGCAGTTATATGGACAGGCCCCAGCATTTT.

This chain uses TRBV19 with TRBJ1-1; 7 bases map to TRBD1. V lost 5 bases and J lost 4; bases outside the gene matches: 7. The CDR3 extends over 14 amino acids. CDR1 LNHDA and CDR2 SQIVND come from the germline V gene (reference sequence). The CDR3 protein is CASSPSGGGTEAFF. CDR3 coding DNA: TGTGCCAGTAGTCCTTCAGGGGGAGGCACTGAAGCTTTCTTT. Full variable domain (missing parts from reference TRBV19 and TRBJ1-1): DGGITQSPKYLFRKEGQNVTLSCEQNLNHDAMYWYRQDPGQGLRLIYYSQIVNDFQKGDIAEGYSVSREKKESFPLTVTSAQKNPTAFYLCASSPSGGGTEAFFGQGTRLTVV.

This clonotype appeared a few times. The gene calls are TRBV19 and TRBJ1-6, with TRBD1 as a possible D gene (5 bases). The V gene lost 9 bases and the J gene lost 7 bases, with 13 bases spanning the gap. Germline values: CDR1 LNHDA, CDR2 SQIVND (reference sequence). CDR3 length equals 13 residues. CDR3 sequence reads: CASRRGVNSPLHF. CDR3 in DNA: TGTGCCAGCCGGAGAGGGGTGAATTCACCCCTCCACTTT.

The rearrangement joins TRBV6-5 to TRBJ1-1; no firm D call. The CDR3 has 12 amino acids. Looked up from germline, CDR1 is MNHEY and CDR2 is SVGAGI. Trimming removed 2 bases from V and 5 bases from J, with 6 bases in between. CDR3 region: CASSYGGTEAFF. The CDR3 coding sequence is TGTGCCAGCAGTTACGGTGGGACTGAAGCTTTCTTT.

J is TRBJ1-1 and V is TRBV5-1; D unclear. Germline CDR1 reads SGHRS; CDR2 reads YFSETQ. V was shortened by 3 bases and J by 5 bases, with 11 bases between the two germline ends. This CDR3 region has 13 residues. The CDR3 bases are TGCGCCAGCAGCTCCATTTCAAGGACTGAAGCTTTCTTT. This codes for CASSSISRTEAFF.

This clonotype occurred a few times. The V gene is TRBV20-1, the J gene TRBJ2-7, with D perhaps TRBD2 (6 bases). Germline values: CDR1 DFQATT, CDR2 SNEGSKA (reference sequence). This CDR3 region has 13 residues. V was trimmed by 3 bases and J by 2 bases, leaving 11 bases between them. CDR3 in DNA: TGCAGTGCTAGCGCGGGGCCACCCTACGAGCAGTACTTC. Amino acids: CSASAGPPYEQYF.

The chain is built from TRBV20-1 and TRBJ2-1; D is undetermined. The CDR3 has 11 amino acids. Deletions cut 5 bases from V and 3 bases from J, with 5 bases between. Germline CDR1 reads DFQATT; CDR2 reads SNEGSKA (reference sequence). CDR3: CSASDYNEQFF. The CDR3 DNA is TGCAGTGCTTCTGACTACAATGAGCAGTTCTTC.

The chain has TRBV30 and TRBJ1-6; possible D gene TRBD1, 6 bases. The CDR3 has 13 amino acids. V was shortened by 5 bases and J by 3 bases, with 8 bases between the two germline ends. CDR1 is GTSNPN and CDR2 is SVGIG in the germline V gene (reference sequence). The CDR3 spells CAWSGDYNSPLHF. CDR3 DNA sequence: TGTGCCTGGTCAGGGGACTATAATTCACCCCTCCACTTT.

This clonotype has just a few counts. V gene TRBV6-5 combines with J gene TRBJ1-2; 9 bases line up with TRBD1. V gave up 4 bases and J gave up 2 bases; unmatched junction bases: 5. The CDR3 consists of 15 residues. Germline CDR1 and CDR2: MNHEY and SVGAGI. The CDR3 spells CASSSPGTGNYGYTF. The CDR3 DNA is TGTGCCAGCAGTTCCCCCGGGACAGGGAACTATGGCTACACCTTC.